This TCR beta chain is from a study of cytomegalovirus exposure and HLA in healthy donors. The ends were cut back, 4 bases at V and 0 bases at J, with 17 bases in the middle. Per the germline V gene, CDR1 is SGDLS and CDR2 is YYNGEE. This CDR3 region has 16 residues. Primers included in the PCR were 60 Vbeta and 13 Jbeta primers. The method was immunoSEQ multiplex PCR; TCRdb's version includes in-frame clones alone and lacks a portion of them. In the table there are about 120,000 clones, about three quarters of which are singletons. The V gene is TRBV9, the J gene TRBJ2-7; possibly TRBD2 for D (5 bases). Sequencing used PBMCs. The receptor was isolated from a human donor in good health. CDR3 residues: CASSPSGEPTSYEQYF. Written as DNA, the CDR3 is TGTGCCAGCAGCCCCAGCGGTGAACCCACCTCCTACGAGCAGTACTTC.